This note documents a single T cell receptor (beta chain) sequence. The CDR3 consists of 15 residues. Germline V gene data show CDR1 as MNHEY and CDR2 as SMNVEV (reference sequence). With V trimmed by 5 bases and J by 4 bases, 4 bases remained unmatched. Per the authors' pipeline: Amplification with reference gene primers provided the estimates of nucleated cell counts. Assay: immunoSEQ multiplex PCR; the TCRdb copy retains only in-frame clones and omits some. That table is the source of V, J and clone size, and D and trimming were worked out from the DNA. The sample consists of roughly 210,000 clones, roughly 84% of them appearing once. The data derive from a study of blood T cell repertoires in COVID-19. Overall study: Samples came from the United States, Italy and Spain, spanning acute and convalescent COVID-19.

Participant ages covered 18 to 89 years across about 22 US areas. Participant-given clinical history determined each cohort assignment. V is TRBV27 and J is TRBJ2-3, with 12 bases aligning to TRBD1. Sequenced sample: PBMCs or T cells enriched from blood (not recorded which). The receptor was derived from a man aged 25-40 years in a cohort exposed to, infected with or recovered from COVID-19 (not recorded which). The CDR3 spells CASSPGQGAADTQYF. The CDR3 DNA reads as TGTGCCAGCAGTCCGGGACAGGGGGCCGCAGATACGCAGTATTTT.